The 27 T cell receptor beta chains listed next were all sequenced from one sample in a study of blood T cell repertoires in COVID-19. The data were produced by immunoSEQ multiplex PCR, yet TCRdb's version contains in-frame clones alone and is incomplete. Of 150,000 to 200,000 clones in the sample, 80% were seen once. Sequencing was performed on PBMCs or T cells enriched from blood (not recorded which). The receptors were sampled from a woman aged 60 to 75 who had recovered from COVID-19.

The chain uses TRBV4-1 and TRBJ2-1; 8 positions agree with TRBD2. The CDR3 totals 20 residues. Looked up from germline, CDR1 is MGHRA and CDR2 is YSYEKL. The ends lost 0 bases at V and 8 bases at J; junction bases unmatched: 21. CDR3 in DNA: TGCGCCAGCAGCCAAGATCTTTCGGTGATTAGCGGGGCCAATCTCTATGAGCAGTTCTTC. Protein product: CASSQDLSVISGANLYEQFF.

The genes are TRBV4-1 and TRBJ2-7; 12 bases fit TRBD1. Trimming at V came to 3 bases and at J to 4 bases, leaving 22 bases not matched to a gene. Germline lookup yields CDR1 MGHRA and CDR2 YSYEKL. The CDR3 spans 21 residues. CDR3 bases: TGCGCCAGCAGCCAGTTCCCGGGACAGGGGGCTCTTGGCGGGGTAATTTACGAGCAGTACTTC. Protein product: CASSQFPGQGALGGVIYEQYF.

This clone has more than one count but fewer than ten. The chain links TRBV5-5 to TRBJ2-1; 9 bases are a match to TRBD2. With V trimmed by 4 bases and J by 6 bases, 20 bases remained unmatched. This CDR3 spans 19 amino acids. Germline lookup yields CDR1 SGHKS and CDR2 YYEKEE (reference sequence). The DNA for the CDR3 is TGTGCCAGCAGCGCAAACTTCGCGATTAGCGGGGGCCCTATCAATGAGCAGTTCTTC. It translates to CASSANFAISGGPINEQFF.

This chain links TRBV6-5 with TRBJ2-6; D is ambiguous. V was trimmed by 6 bases and J by 0 bases, leaving 9 bases between them. There are 15 residues in the CDR3. Germline V lookup: CDR1 MNHEY, CDR2 SVGAGI. CDR3 in DNA: TGTGCCAGCAGCCTAAGTGACTCTGGGGCCAACGTCCTGACTTTC. It is translated as CASSLSDSGANVLTF.

This clone was seen only once. The chain combines TRBV19 with TRBJ1-2; tentative D call: TRBD1 (6 bases). This CDR3 is built from 13 residues. The V end lost 5 bases, the J end lost 3 bases, and 10 bases lay between the germline ends. Germline loops: CDR1 LNHDA, CDR2 SQIVND (reference sequence). For the CDR3, the DNA is TGTGCCAGTAGTCAGGGGAGGGACTATGGCTACACCTTC. It is translated as CASSQGRDYGYTF.

This clone has more than one count but fewer than ten. V and J are TRBV7-9 and TRBJ2-2; D gene unclear. The CDR3 totals 13 residues. CDR1 SEHNR and CDR2 FQNEAQ come from the germline V gene (reference sequence). The V end was cut by 1 base, the J end by 7 bases, with 7 bases between. CDR3: CASSLVLVGELFF. Here the CDR3 DNA reads TGTGCCAGCAGCTTAGTATTAGTCGGGGAGCTGTTTTTT.

This chain connects TRBV5-1 to TRBJ2-5, with a possible D match to TRBD2 (5 bases). V was cut by 4 bases and J by 5 bases, with 15 bases left in between. This CDR3 contains 14 residues. The V gene's germline CDR1 is SGHRS and CDR2 YFSETQ. CDR3 DNA: TGCGCCAGCAGCCTCCAGGAGGCCGGTGAGACCCAGTACTTC. Residues: CASSLQEAGETQYF.

The chain combines TRBV19 with TRBJ1-4; possible D gene TRBD1, 6 bases. The V gene lost 4 bases and the J gene lost 7 bases, with 13 bases spanning the gap. The length of the CDR3 is 14 residues. CDR1 and CDR2 from the germline V gene are LNHDA and SQIVND (reference sequence). The CDR3: CASSNLGAREKLFF. The CDR3 DNA follows: TGTGCCAGTAGTAATCTGGGGGCGCGTGAAAAACTGTTTTTT. Together with reference TRBV19 and TRBJ1-4, the CDR3 gives the full variable domain: DGGITQSPKYLFRKEGQNVTLSCEQNLNHDAMYWYRQDPGQGLRLIYYSQIVNDFQKGDIAEGYSVSREKKESFPLTVTSAQKNPTAFYLCASSNLGAREKLFFGSGTQLSVL.

The V call is TRBV7-9, the J call TRBJ1-1; unclear D gene. Germline V gene sequence: CDR1 SEHNR, CDR2 FQNEAQ (reference sequence). The CDR3 totals 12 residues. Trimming left V 5 bases short and J 8 bases short, with 12 bases between. The CDR3 protein is CASSGGEVEAFF. CDR3 sequence (DNA): TGTGCCAGCAGCGGCGGGGAGGTGGAAGCTTTCTTT.

The rearrangement uses TRBV20-1 and TRBJ2-7, with D perhaps TRBD1 (5 bases). V gave up 7 bases and J gave up 4 bases, with 11 bases separating them. Germline V lookup: CDR1 DFQATT, CDR2 SNEGSKA (reference sequence). This CDR3 has 11 amino acids. The CDR3 DNA sequence: TGCAGTGGCGGCAGGGCGTACGAGCAGTACTTC. Translated, it gives CSGGRAYEQYF.

The chain is built from TRBV10-1 and TRBJ1-5; D unclear. Trimming stripped 2 bases from V and 3 bases from J, with 8 bases between. The germline V gene has CDR1 WNHNN and CDR2 SYGVQD (reference sequence). The CDR3 loop spans 14 amino acids. Written as DNA, the CDR3 is TGCGCCAGCAGTGAGAATGCCTACAATCAGCCCCAGCATTTT. Translated: CASSENAYNQPQHF.

The genes are TRBV29-1 and TRBJ1-5; 9 bases align to TRBD1. Per the germline V gene, CDR1 is SQVTM and CDR2 is ANQGSEA. The CDR3 has 15 residues. The V gene end was trimmed by 6 bases and the J gene end by 3 bases; junction bases not matched to a gene: 9. CDR3 in amino acids: CSVTAGTGNNQPQHF. As DNA, the CDR3 is TGCAGCGTGACGGCAGGGACAGGGAACAATCAGCCCCAGCATTTT.

The chain joins TRBV10-1 to TRBJ1-2, with a weak D call TRBD1 (5 bases). CDR1 and CDR2 from the germline V gene are WNHNN and SYGVQD (reference sequence). V dropped 4 bases and J dropped 1 base, with 7 bases sitting between them. CDR3 length: 13 amino acids. Here the CDR3 reads CASSAGLNYGYTF. The DNA for the CDR3 is TGCGCCAGCAGTGCGGGACTTAACTATGGCTACACCTTC.

The chain couples TRBV9 to TRBJ2-2; 8 positions agree with TRBD2. CDR1 is SGDLS and CDR2 is YYNGEE in the germline V gene. The CDR3 consists of 16 residues. The ends lost 0 bases at V and 6 bases at J; junction bases unmatched: 7. The CDR3 loop is CASSVGGSGVPGELFF. DNA of the CDR3: TGTGCCAGCAGCGTAGGAGGTAGCGGGGTCCCCGGGGAGCTGTTTTTT.

This clone appeared once. The genes are TRBV9 and TRBJ2-2; TRBD1 matches 10 bases. J was trimmed by 6 bases and V by 4 bases; bases with no gene match: 6. CDR1 and CDR2 (germline): SGDLS, YYNGEE. The CDR3 covers 15 residues. The CDR3 bases are TGTGCCAGCAGCCCCGGGACAGGGGACTCCGGGGAGCTGTTTTTT. Its protein is CASSPGTGDSGELFF.

This rearrangement joins TRBV29-1 to TRBJ2-7, with TRBD2 matching over 11 bases. CDR1 is SQVTM, CDR2 ANQGSEA, per germline. The ends lost 5 bases at V and 3 bases at J; junction bases unmatched: 3. The length of the CDR3 is 13 residues. In nucleotides, the CDR3 is TGCAGCGTTAGTGGGACTAGCGGCTACGAGCAGTACTTC. Translation: CSVSGTSGYEQYF.

The genes are TRBV5-1 and TRBJ1-2, with TRBD1 as a possible D gene (5 bases). Trimming cost V 0 bases and J 7 bases, with 10 bases left between them. The CDR3 sequence is 13 residues long. CDR1 SGHRS and CDR2 YFSETQ come from the germline V gene. The CDR3 is CASSLGGSGGYTF. Written as DNA, the CDR3 is TGCGCCAGCAGCTTGGGGGGCTCGGGTGGCTACACCTTC.

This chain connects TRBV20-1 to TRBJ1-1, with D perhaps matching TRBD1 (6 bases). The CDR3 runs 14 residues. The germline V gene encodes CDR1 DFQATT and CDR2 SNEGSKA (reference sequence). The V and J ends lost 3 bases and 4 bases respectively, with 15 bases between them. The CDR3 nucleotides are TGCAGTGCTAGTGCAGGGGCGTCGGGCACTGAAGCTTTCTTT. As protein: CSASAGASGTEAFF.

This rearrangement joins TRBV27 to TRBJ1-6; TRBD1 matches 8 bases. After removal of 6 bases from V and 9 bases from J, the junction contained 10 bases not matched to a gene. The CDR3 has 15 residues. Germline CDR1 reads MNHEY; CDR2 reads SMNVEV (reference sequence). This chain's CDR3 is CASSSPGQVTSPLHF. The DNA of the CDR3 is TGTGCCAGCAGCTCCCCGGGACAGGTTACTTCACCCCTCCACTTT.

The chain combines TRBV4-2 with TRBJ1-2; 9 nucleotides match TRBD1. J gave up 8 bases and V 3 bases, and 10 bases lay outside the gene matches. CDR3 length equals 15 residues. The germline V gene encodes CDR1 LGHNA and CDR2 YNFKEQ. The CDR3 here is CASSQAGTGRGGYTF. For the CDR3, the DNA is TGTGCCAGCAGCCAGGCAGGGACAGGGCGGGGAGGCTACACCTTC.

The genes are TRBV6-5 and TRBJ2-1, with 13 bases fitting TRBD2. The CDR3 sequence is 15 residues long. CDR1 is MNHEY and CDR2 is SVGAGI in the germline V gene. With 7 bases clipped from V and 9 bases from J, the junction kept 9 bases outside the gene matches. The CDR3: CASKPGLAGRSEQFF. CDR3 bases: TGTGCCAGCAAACCGGGACTAGCGGGGAGGAGTGAGCAGTTCTTC.

The gene calls are TRBV5-1 and TRBJ2-7; possibly TRBD1 for D (5 bases). V was cut by 0 bases and J by 2 bases, with 15 bases left in between. The CDR3 contains 16 residues. Germline values: CDR1 SGHRS, CDR2 YFSETQ. Here the CDR3 DNA reads TGCGCCAGCAGCTTGGCCATACCAGGGCAGACCTACGAGCAGTACTTC. It is translated as CASSLAIPGQTYEQYF. The whole variable domain, filled in from reference TRBV5-1 and TRBJ2-7, reads KAGVTQTPRYLIKTRGQQVTLSCSPISGHRSVSWYQQTPGQGLQFLFEYFSETQRNKGNFPGRFSGRQFSNSRSEMNVSTLELGDSALYLCASSLAIPGQTYEQYFGPGTRLTVT.

This chain joins TRBV5-6 and TRBJ1-2; unclear D gene. Germline CDR1 and CDR2: SGHDT and YYEEEE. The CDR3 length is 16 residues. Between the trimmed V and J ends, which lost 1 base and 4 bases, there was a span of 17 bases. CDR3 DNA: TGTGCCAGCAGCTTGAGTTTTCGGGCGGGCCTCTATGGCTACACCTTC. Translation: CASSLSFRAGLYGYTF.

V gene TRBV4-2 combines with J gene TRBJ2-3; tentatively, D is TRBD2 (5 bases). Between the trimmed V and J ends, which lost 1 base and 4 bases, there was a span of 12 bases. Germline V gene lookup returns CDR1 LGHNA and CDR2 YNFKEQ. This CDR3 comprises 15 residues. The CDR3 DNA is TGTGCCAGCAGCCAAGGGTTCTCGGGGTCAGATACGCAGTATTTT. Its translation is CASSQGFSGSDTQYF.

The chain carries TRBV5-1 and TRBJ1-1; 8 nucleotides agree with TRBD1. The CDR3 sequence is 14 residues long. V gave up 5 bases and J gave up 3 bases; unmatched junction bases: 6. Germline V lookup: CDR1 SGHRS, CDR2 YFSETQ. The CDR3 coding sequence is TGCGCCAGCAGGCAGGGGGCCGGAGACACTGAAGCTTTCTTT. This translates into CASRQGAGDTEAFF.

This clone was seen just once. J is TRBJ2-2 and V is TRBV11-1, with 9 bases aligning to TRBD1. V lost 5 bases and J lost 5; bases outside the gene matches: 9. The germline V gene encodes CDR1 SGHAT and CDR2 FQDESV (reference sequence). The CDR3 spans 16 residues. CDR3 loop: CASSPSTGTGTGELFF. The DNA for the CDR3 is TGTGCCAGCAGCCCCTCCACCGGGACAGGGACCGGGGAGCTGTTTTTT.

The chain has TRBV5-6 and TRBJ2-7; perhaps TRBD2 as D (5 bases). This CDR3 has 13 residues. V shed 0 bases and J shed 7 bases, with 11 bases lying between them. Germline V gene lookup returns CDR1 SGHDT and CDR2 YYEEEE. CDR3 amino acids: CASSLEASFEQYF. The CDR3, as DNA: TGTGCCAGCAGCTTGGAGGCTAGCTTTGAGCAGTACTTC.